This T cell receptor (beta chain) was sequenced in a study of shared clonotypes between healthy human individuals. Study context: Three plates were used per donor for CD4 naive, three for CD4 memory, two for CD8 naive and one for CD8 memory.

Germline V gene data show CDR1 as LNHDA and CDR2 as SQIVND (reference sequence). Trimming pared 5 bases from V and 0 bases from J, leaving 5 bases between. There are 14 residues in the CDR3. General study points: In a handful of donors, around 5% of naive CD4 clonotypes appeared in common. Naive subsets tended to show greater estimated richness than memory subsets.

Assay used: immunoSEQ multiplex PCR; TCRdb lists only in-frame clones, some missing. In the table there are fewer than 1.4 million clones, around 78% of which are singletons. Turning to this clone: The antigen is not known.

The clonotype was recovered from a man younger than 35 in good health. Some clones in this sample may be carry-over from other donors' samples. The sequencing input was memory CD4+ T cells from PBMCs. The subset: CD45RA-negative fraction. J is TRBJ2-6 and V is TRBV19, with D unresolved. CDR3 sequence: CASSGVSGANVLTF. The CDR3 nucleotides read TGTGCCAGTAGTGGGGTCTCTGGGGCCAACGTCCTGACTTTC.